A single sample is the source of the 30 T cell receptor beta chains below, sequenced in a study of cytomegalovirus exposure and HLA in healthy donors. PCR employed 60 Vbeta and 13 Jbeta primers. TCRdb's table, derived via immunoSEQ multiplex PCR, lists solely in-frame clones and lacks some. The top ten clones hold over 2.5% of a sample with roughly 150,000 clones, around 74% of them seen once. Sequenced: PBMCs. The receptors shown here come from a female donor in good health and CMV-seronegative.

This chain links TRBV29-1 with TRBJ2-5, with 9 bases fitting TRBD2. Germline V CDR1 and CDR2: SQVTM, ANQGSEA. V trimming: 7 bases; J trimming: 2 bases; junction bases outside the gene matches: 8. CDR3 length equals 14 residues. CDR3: CSGVAGVGQETQYF. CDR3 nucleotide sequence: TGCAGCGGGGTAGCGGGAGTGGGACAAGAGACCCAGTACTTC.

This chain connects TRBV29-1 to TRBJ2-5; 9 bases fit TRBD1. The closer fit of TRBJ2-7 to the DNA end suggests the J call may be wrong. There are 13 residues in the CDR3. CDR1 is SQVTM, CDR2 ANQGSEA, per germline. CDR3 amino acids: CSVGQGGLDEQYF. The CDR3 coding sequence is TGCAGCGTGGGACAGGGTGGGTTAGACGAGCAGTACTTC.

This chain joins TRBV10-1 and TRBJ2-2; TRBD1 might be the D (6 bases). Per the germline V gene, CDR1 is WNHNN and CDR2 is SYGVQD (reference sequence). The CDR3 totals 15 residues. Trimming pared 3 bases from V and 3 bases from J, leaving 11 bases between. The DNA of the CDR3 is TGCGCCAGCAGTGAACACGGACAGCACACCGGGGAGCTGTTTTTT. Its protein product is CASSEHGQHTGELFF.

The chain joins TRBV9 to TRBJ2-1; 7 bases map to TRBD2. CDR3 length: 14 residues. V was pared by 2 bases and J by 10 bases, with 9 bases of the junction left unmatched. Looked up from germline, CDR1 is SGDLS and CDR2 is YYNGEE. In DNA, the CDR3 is TGTGCCAGCAGCGTCGGGACTATCCTGGAAGAGCAGTTCTTC. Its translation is CASSVGTILEEQFF.

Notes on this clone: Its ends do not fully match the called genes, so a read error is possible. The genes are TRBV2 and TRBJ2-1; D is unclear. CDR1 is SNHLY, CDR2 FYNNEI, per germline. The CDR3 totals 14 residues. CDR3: CASSVPVGYYEQFF. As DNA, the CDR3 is TGTGCCAGCAGTGTACCGGTGGGCTACTATGAGCAGTTCTTC. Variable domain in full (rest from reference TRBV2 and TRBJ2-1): EPEVTQTPSHQVTQMGQEVILRCVPISNHLYFYWYRQILGQKVEFLVSFYNNEISEKSEIFDDQFSVERPDGSNFTLKIRSTKLEDSAMYFCASSVPVGYYEQFFGPGTRLTVL.

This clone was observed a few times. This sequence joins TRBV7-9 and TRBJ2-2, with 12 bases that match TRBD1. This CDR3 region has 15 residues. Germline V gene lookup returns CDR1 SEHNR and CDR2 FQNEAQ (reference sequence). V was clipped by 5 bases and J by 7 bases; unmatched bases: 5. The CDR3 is CASSRDRGHSGELFF. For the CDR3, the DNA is TGTGCCAGCAGCCGGGACAGGGGGCATAGCGGGGAGCTGTTTTTT.

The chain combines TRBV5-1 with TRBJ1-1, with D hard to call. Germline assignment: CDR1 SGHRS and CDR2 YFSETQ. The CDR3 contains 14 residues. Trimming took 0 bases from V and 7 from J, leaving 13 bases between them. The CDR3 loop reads CASSLVVGLGEAFF. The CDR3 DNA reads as TGCGCCAGCAGCTTGGTTGTGGGCCTGGGTGAAGCTTTCTTT.

This CDR3 reads CASSRLAGGGTGELFF. The CDR3 nucleotides are TGCGCCAGCAGCCGTCTAGCGGGGGGAGGCACCGGGGAGCTGTTTTTT. The V call is TRBV4-3, the J call TRBJ2-2; 11 nucleotides match TRBD2. V lost 4 bases and J lost 4; bases outside the gene matches: 5. CDR1 and CDR2 from the germline V gene are LGHNA and YSLEER. The CDR3 is 16 residues long.

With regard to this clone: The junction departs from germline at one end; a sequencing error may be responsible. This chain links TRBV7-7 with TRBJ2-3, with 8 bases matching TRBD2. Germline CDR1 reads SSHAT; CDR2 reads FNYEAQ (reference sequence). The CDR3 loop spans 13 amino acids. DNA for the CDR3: TGTGCTAGCAGCGGGGGCAGCACAGATACGCAGTATTTT. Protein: CASSGGSTDTQYF.

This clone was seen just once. The CDR3 protein is CASGLGQGRRNEQFF. CDR3 sequence (DNA): TGTGCCAGCGGACTAGGACAGGGGAGGCGCAATGAGCAGTTCTTC. The genes are TRBV2 and TRBJ2-1, with TRBD1 matching 9 bases. Germline CDR1 and CDR2: SNHLY and FYNNEI. V gave up 8 bases and J gave up 6 bases; unmatched junction bases: 11. CDR3 length: 15 residues.

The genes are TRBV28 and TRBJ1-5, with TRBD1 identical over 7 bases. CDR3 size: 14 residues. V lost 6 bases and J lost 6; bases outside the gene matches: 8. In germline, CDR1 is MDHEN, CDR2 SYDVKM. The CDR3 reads CASSVRGFGQPQHF. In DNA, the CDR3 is TGTGCCAGCAGCGTCAGGGGGTTTGGTCAGCCCCAGCATTTT.

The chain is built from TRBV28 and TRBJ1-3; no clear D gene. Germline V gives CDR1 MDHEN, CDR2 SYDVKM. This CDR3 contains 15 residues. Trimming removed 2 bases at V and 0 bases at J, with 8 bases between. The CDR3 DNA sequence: TGTGCCAGCAGTTTAGGGAGAGTCTCTGGAAACACCATATATTTT. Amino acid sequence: CASSLGRVSGNTIYF.

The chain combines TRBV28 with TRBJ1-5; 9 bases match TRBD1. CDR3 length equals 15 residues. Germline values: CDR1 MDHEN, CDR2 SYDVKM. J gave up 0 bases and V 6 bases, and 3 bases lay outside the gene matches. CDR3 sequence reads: CASRQGAGSNQPQHF. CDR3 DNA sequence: TGTGCCAGCAGACAGGGGGCTGGTAGCAATCAGCCCCAGCATTTT.

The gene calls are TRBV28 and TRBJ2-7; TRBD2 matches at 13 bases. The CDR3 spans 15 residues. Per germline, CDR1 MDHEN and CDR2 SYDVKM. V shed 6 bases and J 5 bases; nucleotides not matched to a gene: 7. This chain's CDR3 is CASRADTSGRDEQYF. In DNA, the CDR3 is TGTGCCAGCAGGGCCGATACTAGCGGGAGGGACGAGCAGTACTTC.

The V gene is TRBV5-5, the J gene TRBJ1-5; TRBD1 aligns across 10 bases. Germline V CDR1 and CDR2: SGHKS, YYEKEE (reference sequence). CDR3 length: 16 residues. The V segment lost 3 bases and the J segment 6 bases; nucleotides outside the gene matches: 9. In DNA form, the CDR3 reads TGTGCCAGCAGCTACCCCGGGACAGGGGATCCTCAGCCCCAGCATTTT. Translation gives CASSYPGTGDPQPQHF.

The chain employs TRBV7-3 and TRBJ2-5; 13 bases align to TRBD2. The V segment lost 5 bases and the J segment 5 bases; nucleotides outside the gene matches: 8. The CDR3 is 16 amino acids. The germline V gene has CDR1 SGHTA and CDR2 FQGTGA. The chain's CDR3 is CASSPGLAGVGETQYF. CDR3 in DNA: TGTGCCAGCAGCCCCGGACTAGCGGGAGTCGGCGAGACCCAGTACTTC.

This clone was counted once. The CDR3 DNA reads as TGTGCCAGCAGCTTAGTAGCAGGGACTATGAACACTGAAGCTTTCTTT. It translates to CASSLVAGTMNTEAFF. This rearrangement joins TRBV7-2 to TRBJ1-1; D is possibly TRBD1 (5 bases). The germline V gene encodes CDR1 SGHTA and CDR2 FQGNSA. The CDR3 spans 16 residues. The ends were cut back, 1 base at V and 0 bases at J, with 12 bases in the middle.

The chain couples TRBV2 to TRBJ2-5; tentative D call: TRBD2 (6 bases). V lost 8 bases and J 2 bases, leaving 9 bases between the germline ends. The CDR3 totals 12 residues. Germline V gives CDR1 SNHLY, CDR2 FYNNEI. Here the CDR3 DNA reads TGTGCCAGCGGGCGGGAACAAGAGACCCAGTACTTC. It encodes CASGREQETQYF.

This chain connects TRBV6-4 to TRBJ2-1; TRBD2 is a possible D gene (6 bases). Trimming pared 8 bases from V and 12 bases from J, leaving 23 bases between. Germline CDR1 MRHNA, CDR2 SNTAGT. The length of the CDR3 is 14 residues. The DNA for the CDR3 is TGTGCCAGCTCGCGGGACTCGGGAGAAACAACGCAGTTCTTC. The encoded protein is CASSRDSGETTQFF.

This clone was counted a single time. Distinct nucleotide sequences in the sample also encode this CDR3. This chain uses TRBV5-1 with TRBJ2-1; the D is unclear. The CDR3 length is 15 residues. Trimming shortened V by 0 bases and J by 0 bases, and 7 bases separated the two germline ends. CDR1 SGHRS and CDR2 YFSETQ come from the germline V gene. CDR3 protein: CASSLGGSSYNEQFF. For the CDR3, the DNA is TGCGCCAGCAGCTTGGGCGGTAGCTCCTACAATGAGCAGTTCTTC.

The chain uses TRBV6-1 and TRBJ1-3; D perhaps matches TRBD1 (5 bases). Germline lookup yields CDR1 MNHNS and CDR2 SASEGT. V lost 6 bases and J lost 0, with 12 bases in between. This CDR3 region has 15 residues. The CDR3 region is CASRDGGGSGNTIYF. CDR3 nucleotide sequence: TGTGCCAGCAGGGACGGGGGTGGCTCTGGAAACACCATATATTTT.

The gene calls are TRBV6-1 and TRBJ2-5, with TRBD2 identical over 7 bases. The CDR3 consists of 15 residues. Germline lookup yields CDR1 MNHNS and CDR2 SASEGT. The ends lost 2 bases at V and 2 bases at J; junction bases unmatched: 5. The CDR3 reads CASSELSGGQETQYF. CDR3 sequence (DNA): TGTGCCAGCAGTGAATTATCGGGGGGACAAGAGACCCAGTACTTC.

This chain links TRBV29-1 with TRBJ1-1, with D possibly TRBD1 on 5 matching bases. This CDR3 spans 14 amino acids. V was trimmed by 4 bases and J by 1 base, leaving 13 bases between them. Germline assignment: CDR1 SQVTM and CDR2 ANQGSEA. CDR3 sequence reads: CSVAARGSNTEAFF. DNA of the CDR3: TGCAGCGTTGCCGCCCGGGGGTCGAACACTGAAGCTTTCTTT.

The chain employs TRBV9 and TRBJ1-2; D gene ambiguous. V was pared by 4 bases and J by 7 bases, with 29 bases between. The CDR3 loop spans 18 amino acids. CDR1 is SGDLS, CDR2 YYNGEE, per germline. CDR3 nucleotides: TGTGCCAGCAGCCCCCGTAGTCTTCCGGGTCTTCGCGGGATTGGCTACACCTTC. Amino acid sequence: CASSPRSLPGLRGIGYTF.

This chain's CDR3 is CASSPTGTSGRDTQYF. The CDR3 nucleotides are TGTGCCAGCAGCCCCACCGGGACTAGCGGGAGAGATACGCAGTATTTT. The chain employs TRBV7-2 and TRBJ2-3, with 14 bases matching TRBD2. The CDR3 extends over 16 amino acids. CDR1 and CDR2 from the germline V gene are SGHTA and FQGNSA. With 5 bases clipped from V and 5 bases from J, the junction kept 6 bases outside the gene matches.

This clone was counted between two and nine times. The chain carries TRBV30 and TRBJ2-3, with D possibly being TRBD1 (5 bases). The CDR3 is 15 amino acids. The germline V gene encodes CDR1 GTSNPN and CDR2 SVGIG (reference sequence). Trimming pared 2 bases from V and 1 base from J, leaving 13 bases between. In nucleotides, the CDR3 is TGTGCCTGGAGTCCCTTAGGGGCGGGCACAGATACGCAGTATTTT. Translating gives CAWSPLGAGTDTQYF.

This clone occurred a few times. CDR3 nucleotides: TGTGCCAGCAGTTTACGAGTTCAGCCCCAGCATTTT. This encodes CASSLRVQPQHF. The gene calls are TRBV28 and TRBJ1-5; D ambiguous. Germline values: CDR1 MDHEN, CDR2 SYDVKM. With 2 bases removed from V and 6 bases from J, the gap between germline ends came to 5 bases. CDR3 length: 12 amino acids.

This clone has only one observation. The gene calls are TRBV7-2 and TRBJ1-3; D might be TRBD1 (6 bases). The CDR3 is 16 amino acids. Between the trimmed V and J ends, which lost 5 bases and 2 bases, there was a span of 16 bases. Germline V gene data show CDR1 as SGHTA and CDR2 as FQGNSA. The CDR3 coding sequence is TGTGCCAGCAGCCAACAGGGACCTAAAGCTGGAAACACCATATATTTT. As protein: CASSQQGPKAGNTIYF.

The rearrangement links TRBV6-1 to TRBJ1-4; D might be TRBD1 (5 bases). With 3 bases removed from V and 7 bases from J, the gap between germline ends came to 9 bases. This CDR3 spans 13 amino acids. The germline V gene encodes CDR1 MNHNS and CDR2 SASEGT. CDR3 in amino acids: CASSDRVGEKLFF. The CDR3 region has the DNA TGTGCCAGCAGTGACAGGGTTGGTGAAAAACTGTTTTTT.

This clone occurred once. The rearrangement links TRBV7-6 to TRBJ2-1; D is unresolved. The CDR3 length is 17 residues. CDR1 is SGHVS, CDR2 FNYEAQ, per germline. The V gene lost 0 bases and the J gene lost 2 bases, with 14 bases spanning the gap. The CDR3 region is CASSLAAFSAPYNEQFF. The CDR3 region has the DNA TGTGCCAGCAGCTTAGCCGCGTTTTCCGCCCCCTACAATGAGCAGTTCTTC.